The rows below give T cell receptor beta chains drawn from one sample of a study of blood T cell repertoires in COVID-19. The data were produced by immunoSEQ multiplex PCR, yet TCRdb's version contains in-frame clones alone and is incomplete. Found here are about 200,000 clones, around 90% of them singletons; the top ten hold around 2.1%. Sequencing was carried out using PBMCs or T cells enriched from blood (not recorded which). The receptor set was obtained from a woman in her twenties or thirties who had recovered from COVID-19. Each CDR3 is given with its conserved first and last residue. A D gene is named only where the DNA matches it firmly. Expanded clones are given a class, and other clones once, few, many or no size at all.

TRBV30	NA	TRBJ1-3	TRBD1	CAWGTGEGNTIYF	TGTGCCTGGGGGACAGGGGAGGGAAACACCATATATTTT
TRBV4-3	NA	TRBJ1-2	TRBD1	CASSQVGDRGYGYTF	TGCGCCAGCAGCCAAGTTGGGGACAGGGGCTATGGCTACACCTTC
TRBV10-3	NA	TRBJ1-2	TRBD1	CAISPDRELSGYTF	TGTGCCATCAGTCCAGACAGGGAACTCTCCGGCTACACCTTC
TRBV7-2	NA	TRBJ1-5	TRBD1	CASSLESQGAQPQHF	TGTGCCAGCAGCTTAGAATCCCAGGGGGCTCAGCCCCAGCATTTT
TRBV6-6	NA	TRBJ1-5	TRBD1	CASSDRDRGNQPQHF	TGTGCCAGCAGTGACAGGGACAGGGGCAATCAGCCCCAGCATTTT
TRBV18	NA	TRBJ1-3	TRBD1	CASFRTGERNTIYF	TGTGCCAGCTTCCGGACAGGGGAGAGAAACACCATATATTTT
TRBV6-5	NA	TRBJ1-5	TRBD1	CASRRQGAGQPQHF	TGTGCCAGCAGGCGACAGGGGGCCGGACAGCCCCAGCATTTT
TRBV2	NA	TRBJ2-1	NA	CASSFQGFPYNEQFF	TGTGCCAGCAGTTTCCAGGGGTTTCCCTACAATGAGCAGTTCTTC
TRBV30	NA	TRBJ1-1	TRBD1	CAWSGDSYTEAFF	TGTGCCTGGAGTGGGGACAGTTACACTGAAGCTTTCTTT
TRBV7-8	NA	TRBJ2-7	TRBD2	CASSLKLAGATGDEQYF	TGTGCCAGCAGCTTAAAATTAGCGGGAGCCACCGGGGACGAGCAGTACTTC
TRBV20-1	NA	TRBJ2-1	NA	CSASGFGEVSYNEQFF	TGCAGTGCTAGTGGTTTCGGGGAGGTCTCCTACAATGAGCAGTTCTTC
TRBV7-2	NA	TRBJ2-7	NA	CASSSGTHGVSEQYF	TGTGCCAGCAGCTCGGGGACTCACGGGGTATCCGAGCAGTACTTC
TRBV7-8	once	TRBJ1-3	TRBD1	CASSLRGGGPADGNTIYF	TGTGCCAGCAGCCTTAGAGGGGGCGGGCCCGCGGATGGAAACACCATATATTTT
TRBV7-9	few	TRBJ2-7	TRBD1	CASSPRTGLSYEQYF	TGTGCCAGCAGCCCCCGGACAGGGCTTTCCTACGAGCAGTACTTC
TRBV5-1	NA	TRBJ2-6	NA	CASSFGGTGANVLTF	TGCGCCAGCAGCTTTGGGGGGACTGGGGCCAACGTCCTGACTTTC
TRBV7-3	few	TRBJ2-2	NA	CASSFPGAGELFF	TGTGCCAGCAGCTTTCCAGGGGCCGGGGAGCTGTTTTTT
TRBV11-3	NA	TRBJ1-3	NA	CASSFSRGFSGNTIYF	TGTGCCAGCAGCTTCAGCCGGGGGTTCTCTGGAAACACCATATATTTT
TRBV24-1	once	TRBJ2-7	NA	CATSDTGTYEQYF	TGTGCCACCAGTGATACCGGGACCTACGAGCAGTACTTC
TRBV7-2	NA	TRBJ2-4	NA	CASSSSGQGLKKGKNIQYF	TGTGCCAGCAGCAGCTCCGGGCAGGGATTAAAAAAGGGAAAAAACATTCAGTACTTC
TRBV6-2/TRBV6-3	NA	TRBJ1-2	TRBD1	CASSFSQMGTGTTYHGYTF	TGTGCCAGCAGTTTCAGTCAGATGGGGACAGGCACAACGTATCATGGCTACACCTTC
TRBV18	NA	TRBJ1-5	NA	CASSDLGQGQPQHF	TGTGCCAGCTCCGACCTGGGGCAGGGTCAGCCCCAGCATTTT
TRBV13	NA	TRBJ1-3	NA	CASRPTGNTIYF	TGTGCCAGCAGGCCCACAGGGAACACCATATATTTT
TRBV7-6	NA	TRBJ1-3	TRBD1	CASSLVGGQGPSGNTIYF	TGTGCCAGCAGCTTAGTAGGTGGACAGGGACCTTCTGGAAACACCATATATTTT
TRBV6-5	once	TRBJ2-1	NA	CASSYTMGQPYNEQFF	TGTGCCAGCAGTTACACTATGGGACAACCGTACAATGAGCAGTTCTTC
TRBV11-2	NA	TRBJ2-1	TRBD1	CASSLRQGYSYNEQFF	TGTGCCAGCAGCCTTCGACAGGGTTACTCCTACAATGAGCAGTTCTTC
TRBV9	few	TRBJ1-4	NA	CASSPRVGYEKLFF	TGTGCCAGCAGCCCTCGGGTCGGGTATGAAAAACTGTTTTTT
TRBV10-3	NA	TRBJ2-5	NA	CAISEQDSEETQYF	TGTGCCATCAGTGAGCAGGACTCCGAAGAGACCCAGTACTTC
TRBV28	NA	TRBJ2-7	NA	CASSLGHASSYEQYF	TGTGCCAGCAGTTTGGGACACGCAAGCTCCTACGAGCAGTACTTC
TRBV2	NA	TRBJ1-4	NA	CASSELQALGKLFF	TGTGCCAGCAGTGAGCTACAGGCTCTCGGGAAACTGTTTTTT
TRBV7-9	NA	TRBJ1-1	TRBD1	CASSLGSTGTDTEAFF	TGTGCCAGCAGCTTAGGATCAACCGGGACAGACACTGAAGCTTTCTTT
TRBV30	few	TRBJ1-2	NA	CAWKDEAPQSPYTF	TGTGCCTGGAAAGACGAGGCTCCCCAATCCCCTTACACCTTC
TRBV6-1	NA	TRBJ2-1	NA	CASSEAEKTGFYNEQFF	TGTGCCAGCAGTGAAGCAGAAAAGACAGGATTTTACAATGAGCAGTTCTTC
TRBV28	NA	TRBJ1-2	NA	CASSLQTNYGYTF	TGTGCCAGCAGTTTACAGACTAACTATGGCTACACCTTC
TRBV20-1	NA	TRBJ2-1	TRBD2	CSASSASGINPAYNEQFF	TGCAGTGCTAGTTCGGCTAGCGGGATAAACCCTGCCTACAATGAGCAGTTCTTC
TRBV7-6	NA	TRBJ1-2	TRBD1	CASSFGQGYGYTF	TGTGCCAGCAGCTTCGGACAGGGCTATGGCTACACCTTC
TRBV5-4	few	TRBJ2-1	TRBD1	CASSPVWGQGFNEQFF	TGTGCCAGCAGCCCGGTGTGGGGACAGGGTTTCAATGAGCAGTTCTTC
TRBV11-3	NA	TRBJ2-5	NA	CASSLGSGNQETQYF	TGTGCCAGCAGCTTAGGTTCCGGGAATCAAGAGACCCAGTACTTC
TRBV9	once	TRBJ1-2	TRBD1	CASSVQAGQGYGYTF	TGTGCCAGCAGCGTACAAGCGGGACAGGGATATGGCTACACCTTC